This record covers a single T cell receptor (beta chain). Germline lookup yields CDR1 MNHNS and CDR2 SASEGT. This CDR3 spans 16 amino acids. Trimming shortened V by 5 bases and J by 0 bases, and 14 bases separated the two germline ends. The data stem from a study of T cell repertoires in cytomegalovirus infection. One entry per CDR3 protein results from TCRdb running MiXCR on the reads. The sample has about 460,000 distinct CDR3 sequences, around 10% seen once; the top ten hold 10% to 13%. The sequenced sample was PBMCs. The source is a human donor in good health (CMV status not recorded). Some clones in this sample may be carry-over from other donors' samples. This chain links TRBV6-1 with TRBJ2-1; D remains unclear. The CDR3, as DNA: TGTGCCAGCAGTAGACCCGGACGGAGCTCCTACAATGAGCAGTTCTTC. It translates to CASSRPGRSSYNEQFF.